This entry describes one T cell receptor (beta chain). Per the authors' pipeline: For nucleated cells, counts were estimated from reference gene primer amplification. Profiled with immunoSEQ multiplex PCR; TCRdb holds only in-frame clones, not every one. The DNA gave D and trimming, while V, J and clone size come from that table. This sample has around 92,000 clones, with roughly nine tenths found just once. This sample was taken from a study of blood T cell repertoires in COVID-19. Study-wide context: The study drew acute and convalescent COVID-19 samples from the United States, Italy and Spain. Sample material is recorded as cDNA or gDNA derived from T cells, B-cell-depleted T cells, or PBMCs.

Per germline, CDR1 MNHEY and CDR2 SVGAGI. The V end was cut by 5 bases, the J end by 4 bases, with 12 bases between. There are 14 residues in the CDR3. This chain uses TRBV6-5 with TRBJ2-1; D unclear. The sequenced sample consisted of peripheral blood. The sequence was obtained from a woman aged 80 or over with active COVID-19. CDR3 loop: CASSKQVNYNEQFF. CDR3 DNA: TGTGCCAGCAGTAAGCAGGTGAATTACAATGAGCAGTTCTTC.